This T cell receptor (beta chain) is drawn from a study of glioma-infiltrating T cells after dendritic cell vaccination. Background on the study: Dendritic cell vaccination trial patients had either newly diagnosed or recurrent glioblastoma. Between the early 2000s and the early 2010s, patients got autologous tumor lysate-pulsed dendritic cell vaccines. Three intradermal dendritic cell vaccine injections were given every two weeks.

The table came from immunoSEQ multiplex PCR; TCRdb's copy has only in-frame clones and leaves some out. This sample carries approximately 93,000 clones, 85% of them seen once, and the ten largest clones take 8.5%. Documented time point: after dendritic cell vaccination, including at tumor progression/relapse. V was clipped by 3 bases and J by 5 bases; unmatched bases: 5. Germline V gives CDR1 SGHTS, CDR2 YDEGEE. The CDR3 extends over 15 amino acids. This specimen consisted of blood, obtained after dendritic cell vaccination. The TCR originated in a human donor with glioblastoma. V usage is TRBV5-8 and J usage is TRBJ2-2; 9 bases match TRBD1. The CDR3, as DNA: TGTGCCAGCAGCTGGGGACAGGGCGGAACCGGGGAGCTGTTTTTT. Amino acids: CASSWGQGGTGELFF.